This entry features one TCR beta chain sequence. Its antigen is still unknown. Base qualities were left out, and no much larger clone turns up one base away. These data come from a study of shared T cell receptors in the human thymus (dated by TCRdb to the early 2020s). For the wider study: The study examined how the human thymus generates shared, self-reactive T-cell receptor alpha chains.

The receptor library was made with the immunoSEQ multiplex PCR assay. TCRdb re-hosts the immuneACCESS table, in-frame sequences only. Its copies lack some clones; in the studies checked, an unresolved V gene accounts for under half of them, and the cause for the rest is not known. This sample holds 550,000 to 800,000 clones; around 85% were observed only once. Under 0.012% of the sample is taken by the ten largest. V ends up 5 bases short and J 1 base short, with an unmatched junction base count of 3. Taken from the germline V gene, the CDR1 and CDR2 loops are SGHVS and FNYEAQ. The CDR3 starts with the cysteine, ends with the phenylalanine, and has 15 residues. This entry keeps only the CDR3 DNA: 45 bases, framed from base 1. This same sample was also part of a study on human thymus T cells. The second study's paper adds: Donors were immunologically healthy infants undergoing open corrective cardiac surgery for congenital heart defects in Finland. Thymus tissue was collected as surgical resects that were removed during corrective cardiac surgery. V and J gene segment usage appeared biased in both thymic and peripheral blood repertoires. The related research found that thymic TCR repertoires overlapped highly between unrelated individuals. The study used under 10 infant thymus samples plus four related peripheral blood samples to characterize TCR alpha and beta repertoires. The cohort included over five male and a couple of female infants, with donor ages spanning 7 to 244 days. Thymocytes were released mechanically from tissue and stored at -70 °C as pellets of 10-30 million cells. A QIAsymphony instrument was used to extract genomic DNA from frozen cell pellets. Using the immunoSEQ multiplex PCR assay, the TCRB and TCRAD loci were amplified from a standardized quantity of quality-controlled genomic DNA. The amplicons covered the V(D)J region and were long enough to include the CDR3 and to identify the V and J genes. Amplicon sequencing was performed on an Illumina platform through the commercial immunoSEQ service. Primer bias and sequencing errors were corrected as previously described, and TCRAD and TCRB were defined on the basis of the IMGT database. Repertoires were analysed with immunoSEQ Analyzer 3.0 and VDJTools, covering basic statistics, V/J segment usage, diversity estimates, rarefaction and pairwise overlap. To estimate diversity, the Chao1, ChaoE, Efron-Thisted, Shannon and inverse Simpson indices were applied, and diversity was also estimated on datasets down-sampled to the smallest sample. Repertoire overlap was assessed by strict matching of CDR3 nucleotide sequence, V gene and J gene, and clustering was done by Jaccard-based multidimensional scaling. On average, roughly 740,000 unique TCRB clonotypes were obtained from thymus samples, compared with some 84,000 from blood samples.

Rearrangement joined TRBV7-6 to TRBJ2-2, and 8 junctional nucleotides match TRBD2. Sequencing input: thymocytes. The receptor was isolated from a girl in the first two years of life with a congenital heart defect. Donor details come from another sample of the same person, matched by shared clones. The DNA sequence reads TGTGCCAGCAGCCCCCGGGAGGGGAACACCGGGGAGCTGTTTTTT. It is translated as CASSPREGNTGELFF.